This record covers a single T cell receptor (beta chain). Its antigen remains unidentified. Cultured CD4+ T cell DNA underwent sequencing with the Oncomine TCR Beta short-read assay. From the PCR reads, TCRdb called clonotypes with MiXCR, one entry per CDR3 protein. Among nearly 25,000 distinct CDR3 sequences listed, 30% were seen once. This sample was included in a study of vaccination and CD4 T cells after COVID-19. As for the study in general: Overlapping SARS-CoV-2, HCoV-NL63, HCoV-OC43 and HCoV-229E spike peptides stimulated the cells.

Trimming cost V 5 bases and J 3 bases, with 17 bases left between them. Germline V gene sequence: CDR1 MNHEY, CDR2 SMNVEV (reference sequence). The CDR3 is 15 amino acids. Time point reported: late sampling 161 to 241 days after vaccination in a few convalescent patients. Treatment in this sample: approximately 11-day PBMC culture with coronavirus spike peptide pools or control peptides (ViraFEST assay). This receptor was obtained from a human donor who had recovered from COVID-19. Sequenced here: CD4+ T cells from blood, cultured in vitro, sampled about 7 months after SARS-CoV-2 vaccination. The chain couples TRBV27 to TRBJ2-7; D not certain. The chain's CDR3 is CASSLPGRFGYEQYF. The CDR3 DNA follows: TGTGCCAGCAGTCTCCCAGGACGGTTTGGCTACGAGCAGTACTTC.